The clone carrying this T cell receptor (beta chain) has only a few counts. This sample was included in a study of T-cell memory formation after mild COVID-19. In TCRdb, the 5' RACE reads were re-called with MiXCR into one record per CDR3 protein. The top ten clones hold approximately 8% of a sample with fewer than 650,000 distinct CDR3 sequences, less than 25% of them seen once. Germline CDR1 reads SGHTA; CDR2 reads FQGNSA. Trimming cost V 1 base and J 3 bases, with 16 bases left between them. The CDR3 is 17 amino acids. This TCR came from an adult woman who had mild COVID-19 (a few samples of this study predate the infection). Cell type and time point are not known. Sequenced: PBMCs or a T cell subset sorted from them (not recorded which). The V gene is TRBV7-2, the J gene TRBJ1-3, with D unclear. CDR3 nucleotides: TGTGCCAGCAGCTTAGTAGACGGCGGTGTAGGTGGAAACACCATATATTTT. This translates into CASSLVDGGVGGNTIYF.